Detailed here is one T cell receptor beta chain. The data originate from a study of T cell clonotyping in hematopoietic cell transplantation. The protocol was immunoSEQ multiplex PCR, while the TCRdb copy is restricted to in-frame clones and leaves out a portion. The profile shows about 4,600 clones, 60% to 80% of them singletons. V dropped 3 bases and J dropped 1 base, with 15 bases sitting between them. CDR3 length: 17 residues. CDR1 SGHAT and CDR2 FQNNGV come from the germline V gene. The gene calls are TRBV11-2 and TRBJ2-2; the D gene is possibly TRBD2 (6 bases). The source of this sequence is a female patient aged 50 to 65 who had an allogeneic stem cell transplant from an unrelated donor, so the T cells may come from the graft donor. Some clones in this sample may be carry-over from other donors' samples. Sequenced here: peripheral blood mononuclear cells, sampled 100 days after allogeneic stem cell transplant. The CDR3 is CASSLPPGGENTGELFF. Here the CDR3 DNA reads TGTGCCAGCAGCTTGCCCCCCGGCGGGGAGAACACCGGGGAGCTGTTTTTT.